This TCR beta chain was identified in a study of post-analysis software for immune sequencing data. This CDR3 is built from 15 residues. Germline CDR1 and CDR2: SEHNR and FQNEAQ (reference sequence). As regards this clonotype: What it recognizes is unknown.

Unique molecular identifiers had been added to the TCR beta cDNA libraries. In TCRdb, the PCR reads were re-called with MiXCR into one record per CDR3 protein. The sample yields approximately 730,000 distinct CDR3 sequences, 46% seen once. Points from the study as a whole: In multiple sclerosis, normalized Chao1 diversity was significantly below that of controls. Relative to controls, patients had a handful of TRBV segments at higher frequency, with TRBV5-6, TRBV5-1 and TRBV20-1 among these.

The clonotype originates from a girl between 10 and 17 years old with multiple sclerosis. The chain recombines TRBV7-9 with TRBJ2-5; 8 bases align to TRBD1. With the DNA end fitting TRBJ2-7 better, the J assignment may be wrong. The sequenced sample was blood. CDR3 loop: CASSFAGGFSYEQYF. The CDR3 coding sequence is TGTGCCAGCAGCTTTGCAGGGGGCTTCTCCTACGAGCAGTACTTC.